This entry describes one TCR beta chain. This sample was included in a study of blood T cell repertoires in COVID-19. As for the study in general: The United States, Italy and Spain provided the acute and convalescent COVID-19 samples.

Trimming shortened V by 5 bases and J by 3 bases, and 7 bases separated the two germline ends. This CDR3 comprises 12 residues. Germline CDR1 and CDR2: SNHLY and FYNNEI. TCRdb's table, derived via immunoSEQ multiplex PCR, lists solely in-frame clones and lacks some. The table includes roughly 230,000 clones, 70% to 90% detected once. Participant-reported clinical history was the basis for cohort assignment. The rearrangement joins TRBV2 to TRBJ1-1; D is ambiguous. The sequencing input was PBMCs or T cells enriched from blood (not recorded which). This clonotype originated in a woman in her 50s who had been exposed to COVID-19. The CDR3 is CASSRRDTEAFF. The CDR3 coding sequence is TGTGCCAGCAGTCGGAGGGACACTGAAGCTTTCTTT.